In its sample, the clone carrying this T cell receptor (beta chain) was seen a few times. The CDR3 length is 14 residues. V was shortened by 4 bases and J by 0 bases, with 10 bases between the two germline ends. Germline V gene lookup returns CDR1 LNHDA and CDR2 SQIVND (reference sequence). There were TCR beta CDR3 regions amplified from RNA transcripts. The study used the HTBI primer set for a first-round RT-PCR of the TCR CDR3. One entry per CDR3 protein, called by TCRdb with MiXCR from the multiplex PCR reads. This sample has about 320,000 distinct CDR3 sequences, with over 15% found just once. These data are taken from a study of T cells in Graves' hyperthyroidism and ophthalmopathy.

Material: blood. This TCR was sampled from a man between 25 and 39 years old with Graves' hyperthyroidism. The rearrangement joins TRBV19 to TRBJ2-7, with D unresolved. CDR3 nucleotide sequence: TGTGCCAGTAGTAGCGCAGAGAGCTCCTACGAGCAGTACTTC. Its translation: CASSSAESSYEQYF.